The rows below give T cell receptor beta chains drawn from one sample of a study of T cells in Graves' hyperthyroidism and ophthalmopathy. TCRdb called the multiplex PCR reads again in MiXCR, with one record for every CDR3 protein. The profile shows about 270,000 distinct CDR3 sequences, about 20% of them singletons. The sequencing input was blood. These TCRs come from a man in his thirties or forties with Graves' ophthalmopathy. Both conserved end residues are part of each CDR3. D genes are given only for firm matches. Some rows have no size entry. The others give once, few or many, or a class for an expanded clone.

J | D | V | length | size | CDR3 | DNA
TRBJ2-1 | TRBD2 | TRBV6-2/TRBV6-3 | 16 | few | CASSPTSGRPYNEQFF | TGTGCCAGCAGTCCGACTAGCGGGAGGCCCTACAATGAGCAGTTCTTC
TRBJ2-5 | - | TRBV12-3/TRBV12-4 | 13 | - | CASSFGGPETQYF | TGTGCCAGCAGTTTCGGGGGACCGGAGACCCAGTACTTC
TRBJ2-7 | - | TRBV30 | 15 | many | CAWSLPGAGAYEQYF | TGTGCCTGGAGTCTCCCCGGGGCGGGTGCCTACGAGCAGTACTTC
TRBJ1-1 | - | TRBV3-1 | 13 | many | CASSQYPSTEAFF | TGTGCCAGCAGCCAATACCCGAGCACTGAAGCTTTCTTT
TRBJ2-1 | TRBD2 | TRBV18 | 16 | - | CASSPNPASGYNEQFF | TGTGCCAGCTCACCTAACCCGGCTAGCGGATACAATGAGCAGTTCTTC
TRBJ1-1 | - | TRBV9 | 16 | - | CASSVSRGRVNTEAFF | TGTGCCAGCAGCGTTTCCCGGGGCAGGGTGAACACTGAAGCTTTCTTT
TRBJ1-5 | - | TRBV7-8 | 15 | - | CASSKDRTLNQPQHF | TGTGCCAGCAGCAAAGACAGGACCCTAAATCAGCCCCAGCATTTT
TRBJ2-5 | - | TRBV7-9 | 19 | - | CASSSINYDRGYMGETQYF | TGTGCCAGCAGCTCGATAAACTATGACAGAGGCTATATGGGGGAGACCCAGTACTTC
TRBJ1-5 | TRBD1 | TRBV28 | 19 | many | CASSLLSGQGFYSNQPQHF | TGTGCCAGCAGTTTATTGTCGGGACAGGGCTTTTATAGCAATCAGCCCCAGCATTTT
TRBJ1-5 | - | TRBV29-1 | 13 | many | CSVGPGGGQPQHF | TGCAGCGTTGGGCCCGGGGGGGGTCAGCCCCAGCATTTT
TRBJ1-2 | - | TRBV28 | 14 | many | CASSLGQRLYGYTF | TGTGCCAGCAGTTTAGGACAGCGCCTCTATGGCTACACCTTC
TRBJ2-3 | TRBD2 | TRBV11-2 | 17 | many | CASSLRPSGRSADTQYF | TGTGCCAGCAGCTTACGCCCCAGCGGGAGGAGTGCAGATACGCAGTATTTT
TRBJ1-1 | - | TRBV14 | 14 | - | CASSLTHTGTEAFF | TGTGCCAGCAGCCTCACACATACAGGGACGGAAGCTTTCTTT
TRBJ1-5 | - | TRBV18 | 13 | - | CASSPPGNQPQHF | TGTGCCAGCTCACCACCGGGGAATCAGCCCCAGCATTTT
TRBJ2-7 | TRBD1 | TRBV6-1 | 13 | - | CASSRQGIYEQYF | TGTGCCAGCAGTCGACAGGGGATCTACGAGCAGTACTTC
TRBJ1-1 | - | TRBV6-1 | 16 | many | CASSELTDRGGTEAFF | TGTGCCAGCAGTGAATTAACGGATAGGGGTGGGACTGAAGCTTTCTTT
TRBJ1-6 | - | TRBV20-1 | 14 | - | CSASLGSYNSPLHF | TGCAGTGCTAGTTTGGGCTCCTATAATTCACCCCTCCACTTT
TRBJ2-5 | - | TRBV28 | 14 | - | CASSLGEAEESQYF | TGTGCCAGCAGTTTAGGTGAAGCCGAAGAGAGCCAGTACTTC
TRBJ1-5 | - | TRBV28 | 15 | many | CASSLARTRNQPQHF | TGTGCCAGCAGTTTAGCCAGGACTCGGAATCAGCCCCAGCATTTT
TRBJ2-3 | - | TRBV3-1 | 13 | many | CASSHVSGDTQYF | TGTGCCAGCAGCCATGTCTCAGGGGATACGCAGTATTTT
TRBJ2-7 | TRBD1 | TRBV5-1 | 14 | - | CASSLASGGSKQYF | TGCGCCAGCAGCTTGGCGTCAGGGGGATCGAAGCAGTACTTC
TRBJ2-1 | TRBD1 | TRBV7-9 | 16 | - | CASSTTGTGPYNEQFF | TGTGCCAGCAGCACTACCGGGACAGGGCCCTACAATGAGCAGTTCTTC
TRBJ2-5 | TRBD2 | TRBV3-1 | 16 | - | CASSPSSSGPRGTQYF | TGTGCCAGCAGTCCATCATCTAGCGGGCCTCGGGGGACCCAGTACTTC
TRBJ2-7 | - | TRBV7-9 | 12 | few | CASSLRRGEQYF | TGTGCCAGCAGCTTAAGGCGGGGTGAGCAGTACTTC
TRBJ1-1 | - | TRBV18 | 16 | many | CASSPRTRALGTEAFF | TGTGCCAGCTCACCACGCACCCGGGCTCTAGGCACTGAAGCTTTCTTT
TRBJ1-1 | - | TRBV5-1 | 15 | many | CASSRDPIGNTEAFF | TGCGCCAGCAGCCGGGACCCAATAGGGAACACTGAAGCTTTCTTT
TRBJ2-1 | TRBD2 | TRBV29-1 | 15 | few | CSVMAGTSGRSEQFF | TGCAGCGTTATGGCCGGGACTAGCGGGAGAAGTGAGCAGTTCTTC
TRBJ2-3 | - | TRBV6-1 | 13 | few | CASSVAEMGPQYF | TGTGCCAGCAGTGTAGCGGAGATGGGTCCGCAGTATTTT
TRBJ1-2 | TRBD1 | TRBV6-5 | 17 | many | CASSYSRDREGWYGYTF | TGTGCCAGCAGTTACTCCAGGGACAGGGAAGGGTGGTATGGCTACACCTTC
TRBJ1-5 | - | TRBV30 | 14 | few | CAWSRQASNQPQHF | TGTGCCTGGAGTAGACAGGCTAGCAATCAGCCCCAGCATTTT
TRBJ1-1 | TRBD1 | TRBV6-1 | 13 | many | CASSNRGGTEAFF | TGTGCCAGCAGTAACAGGGGAGGCACTGAAGCTTTCTTT
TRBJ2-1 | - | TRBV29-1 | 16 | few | CSVAVYWTNIGDEQFF | TGCAGCGTCGCCGTATATTGGACTAACATCGGCGATGAGCAGTTCTTC
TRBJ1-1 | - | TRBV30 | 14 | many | CAWIWGHGNTEAFF | TGTGCCTGGATTTGGGGGCACGGGAACACTGAAGCTTTCTTT
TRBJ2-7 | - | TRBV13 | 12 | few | CASSPLGIEQYF | TGTGCCAGCAGCCCCCTGGGGATCGAGCAGTACTTC
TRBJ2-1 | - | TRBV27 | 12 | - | CASSGGYNEQFF | TGTGCCAGCTCCGGGGGCTACAATGAGCAGTTCTTC
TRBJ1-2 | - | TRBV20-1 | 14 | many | CSARSSEGSYGYTF | TGCAGTGCTAGAAGCTCGGAGGGAAGCTATGGCTACACCTTC
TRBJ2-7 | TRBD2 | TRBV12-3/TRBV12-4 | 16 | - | CASSPPGLANRYEQYF | TGTGCCAGCAGTCCTCCGGGACTAGCGAACCGCTACGAGCAGTACTTC
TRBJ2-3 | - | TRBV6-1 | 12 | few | CASRESPDTQYF | TGTGCCAGCAGAGAAAGCCCAGATACGCAGTATTTT
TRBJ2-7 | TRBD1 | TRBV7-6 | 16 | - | CASSSSPGTGVYEQYF | TGTGCCAGCAGCTCCTCCCCCGGGACAGGCGTGTACGAGCAGTACTTC
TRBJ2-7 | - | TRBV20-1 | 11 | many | CSASWGAEQYF | TGCAGTGCTAGCTGGGGAGCCGAGCAGTACTTC